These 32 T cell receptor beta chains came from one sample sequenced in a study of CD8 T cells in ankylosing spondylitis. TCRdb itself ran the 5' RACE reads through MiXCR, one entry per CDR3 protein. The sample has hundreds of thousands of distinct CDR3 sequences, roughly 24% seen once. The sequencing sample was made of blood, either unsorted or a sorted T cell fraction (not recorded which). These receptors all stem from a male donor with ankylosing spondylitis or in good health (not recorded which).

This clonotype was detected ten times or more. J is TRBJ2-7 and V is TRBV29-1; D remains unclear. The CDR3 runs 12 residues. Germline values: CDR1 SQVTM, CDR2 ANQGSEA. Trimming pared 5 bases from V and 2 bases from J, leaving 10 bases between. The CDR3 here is CSVREGTYEQYF. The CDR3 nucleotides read TGCAGCGTTCGAGAAGGGACCTACGAGCAGTACTTC.

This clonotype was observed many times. The CDR3 here is CASSHRYREKEQFF. In DNA form, the CDR3 reads TGTGCCAGCAGCCATCGTTACCGGGAAAAAGAGCAGTTCTTC. This chain links TRBV14 with TRBJ2-1, with a weak D call TRBD2 (5 bases). Looked up from germline, CDR1 is SGHDN and CDR2 is FVKESK. V was shortened by 3 bases and J by 10 bases, with 16 bases between the two germline ends. The CDR3 runs 14 residues.

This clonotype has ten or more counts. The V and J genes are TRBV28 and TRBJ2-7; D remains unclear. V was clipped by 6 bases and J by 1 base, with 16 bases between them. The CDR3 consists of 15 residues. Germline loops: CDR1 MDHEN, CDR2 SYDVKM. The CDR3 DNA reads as TGTGCCAGCAGGCACCCAGGCTTCGGATCCTACGAGCAGTACTTC. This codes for CASRHPGFGSYEQYF. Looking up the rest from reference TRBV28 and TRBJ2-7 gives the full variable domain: DVKVTQSSRYLVKRTGEKVFLECVQDMDHENMFWYRQDPGLGLRLIYFSYDVKMKEKGDIPEGYSVSREKKERFSLILESASTNQTSMYLCASRHPGFGSYEQYFGPGTRLTVT.

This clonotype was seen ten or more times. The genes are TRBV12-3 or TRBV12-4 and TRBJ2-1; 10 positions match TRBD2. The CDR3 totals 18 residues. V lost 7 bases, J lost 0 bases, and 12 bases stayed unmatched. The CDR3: CASTGSGRGTSSYNEQFF. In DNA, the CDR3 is TGTGCCAGCACCGGAAGCGGGAGGGGAACTAGCTCCTACAATGAGCAGTTCTTC.

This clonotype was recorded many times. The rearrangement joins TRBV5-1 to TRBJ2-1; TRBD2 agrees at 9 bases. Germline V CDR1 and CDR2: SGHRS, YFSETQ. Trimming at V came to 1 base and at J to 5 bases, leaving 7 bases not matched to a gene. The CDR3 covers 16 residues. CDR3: CASSLNLLAGNNEQFF. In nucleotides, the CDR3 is TGCGCCAGCAGCTTGAATTTGCTAGCGGGGAACAATGAGCAGTTCTTC.

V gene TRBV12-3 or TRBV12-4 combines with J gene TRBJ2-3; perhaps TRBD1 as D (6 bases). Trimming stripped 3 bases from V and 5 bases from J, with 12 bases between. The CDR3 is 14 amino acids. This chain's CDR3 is CASSFNRVEDTQYF. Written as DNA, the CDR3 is TGTGCCAGCAGTTTCAACAGGGTGGAAGATACGCAGTATTTT.

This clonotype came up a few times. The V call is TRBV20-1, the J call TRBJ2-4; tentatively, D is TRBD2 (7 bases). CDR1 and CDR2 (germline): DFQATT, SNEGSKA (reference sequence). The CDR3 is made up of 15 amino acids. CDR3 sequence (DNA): TGCAGCATTTGGGGGGGGCCTTCTGCCAAAAACATTCAGTACTTC. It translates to CSIWGGPSAKNIQYF.

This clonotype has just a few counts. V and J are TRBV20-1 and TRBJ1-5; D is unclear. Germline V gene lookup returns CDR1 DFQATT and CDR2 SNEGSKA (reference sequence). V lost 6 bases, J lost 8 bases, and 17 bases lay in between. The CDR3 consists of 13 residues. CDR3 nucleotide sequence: TGCAGTGCCCCAGGCAGGCCCCAGGAGCCCCAGCATTTT. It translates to CSAPGRPQEPQHF.

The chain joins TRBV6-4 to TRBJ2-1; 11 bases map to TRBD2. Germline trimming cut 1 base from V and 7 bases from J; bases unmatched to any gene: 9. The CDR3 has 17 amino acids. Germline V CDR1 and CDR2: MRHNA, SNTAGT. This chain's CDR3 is CASSDLGLAGAGNEQFF. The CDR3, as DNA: TGTGCCAGCAGTGACTTAGGACTAGCGGGCGCGGGGAATGAGCAGTTCTTC.

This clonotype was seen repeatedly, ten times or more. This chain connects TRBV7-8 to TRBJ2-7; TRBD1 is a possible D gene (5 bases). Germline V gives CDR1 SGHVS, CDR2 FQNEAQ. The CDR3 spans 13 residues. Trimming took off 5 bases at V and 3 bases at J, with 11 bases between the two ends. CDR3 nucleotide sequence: TGTGCCAGCAGCCCCAGGGTTCTCTACGAGCAGTACTTC. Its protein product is CASSPRVLYEQYF.

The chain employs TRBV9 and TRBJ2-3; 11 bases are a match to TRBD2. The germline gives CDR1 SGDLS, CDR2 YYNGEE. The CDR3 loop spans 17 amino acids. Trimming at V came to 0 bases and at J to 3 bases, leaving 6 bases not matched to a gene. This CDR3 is CASSVAPSGRRTDTQYF. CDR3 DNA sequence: TGTGCCAGCAGCGTAGCGCCTAGCGGGAGGCGAACAGATACGCAGTATTTT. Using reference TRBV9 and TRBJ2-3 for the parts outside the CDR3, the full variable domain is DSGVTQTPKHLITATGQRVTLRCSPRSGDLSVYWYQQSLDQGLQFLIQYYNGEERAKGNILERFSAQQFPDLHSELNLSSLELGDSALYFCASSVAPSGRRTDTQYFGPGTRLTVL.

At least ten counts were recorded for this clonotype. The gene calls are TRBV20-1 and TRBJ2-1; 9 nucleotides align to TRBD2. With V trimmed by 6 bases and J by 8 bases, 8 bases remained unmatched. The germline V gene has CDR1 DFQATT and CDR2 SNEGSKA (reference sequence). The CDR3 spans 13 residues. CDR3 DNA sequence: TGCAGTGCCGTTAGCGGGAGTAGGGATGAGCAGTTCTTC. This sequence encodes CSAVSGSRDEQFF.

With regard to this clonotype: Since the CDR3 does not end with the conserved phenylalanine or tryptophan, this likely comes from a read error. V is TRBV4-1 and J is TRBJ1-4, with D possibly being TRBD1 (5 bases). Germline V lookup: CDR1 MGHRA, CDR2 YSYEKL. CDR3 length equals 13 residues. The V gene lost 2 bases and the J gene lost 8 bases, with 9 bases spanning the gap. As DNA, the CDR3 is TGCGCCAGCAGCCAACCAGGGAACGAAAAACTGTTTCTT. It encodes CASSQPGNEKLFL.

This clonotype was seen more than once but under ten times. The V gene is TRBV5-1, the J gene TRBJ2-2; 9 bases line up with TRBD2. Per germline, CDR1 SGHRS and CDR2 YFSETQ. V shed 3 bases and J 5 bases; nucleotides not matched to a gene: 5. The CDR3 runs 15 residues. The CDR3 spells CASSYEREATGELFF. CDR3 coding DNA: TGCGCCAGCAGCTATGAGCGGGAGGCAACCGGGGAGCTGTTTTTT.

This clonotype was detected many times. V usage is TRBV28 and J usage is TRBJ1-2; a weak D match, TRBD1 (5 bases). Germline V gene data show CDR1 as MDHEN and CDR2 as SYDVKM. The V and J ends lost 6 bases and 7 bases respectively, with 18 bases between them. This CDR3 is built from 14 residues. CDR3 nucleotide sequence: TGTGCCAGCAGCCGGGACTCCCGACCTGGTGGCTACACCTTC. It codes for CASSRDSRPGGYTF.

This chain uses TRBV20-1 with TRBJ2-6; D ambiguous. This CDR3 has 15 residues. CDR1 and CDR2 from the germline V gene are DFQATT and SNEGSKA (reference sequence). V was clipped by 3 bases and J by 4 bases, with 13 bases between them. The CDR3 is CSAREGRSGANVLTF. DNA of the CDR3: TGCAGTGCTAGGGAAGGACGCTCCGGGGCCAACGTCCTGACTTTC.

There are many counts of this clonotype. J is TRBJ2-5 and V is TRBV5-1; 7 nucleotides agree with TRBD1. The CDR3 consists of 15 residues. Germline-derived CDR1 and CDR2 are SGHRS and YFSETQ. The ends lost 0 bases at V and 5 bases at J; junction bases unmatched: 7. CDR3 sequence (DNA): TGCGCCAGCAGCTTGGGACAGGGCATGGAGGAGACCCAGTACTTC. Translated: CASSLGQGMEETQYF.

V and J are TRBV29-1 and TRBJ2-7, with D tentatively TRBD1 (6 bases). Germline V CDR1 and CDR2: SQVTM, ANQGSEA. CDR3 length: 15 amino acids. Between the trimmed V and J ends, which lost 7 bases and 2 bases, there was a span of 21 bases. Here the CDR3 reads CSASAGTTRAYEQYF. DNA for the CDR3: TGCAGCGCCTCAGCCGGGACAACGCGTGCCTACGAGCAGTACTTC.

The CDR3 nucleotides read TGTGCCAGCAGTTTACGGGGACGCCGGGACATTAGGGAGACCCAGTACTTC. Protein product: CASSLRGRRDIRETQYF. The V call is TRBV28, the J call TRBJ2-5; the D gene is possibly TRBD1 (6 bases). The CDR3 sequence is 17 residues long. Germline CDR1 reads MDHEN; CDR2 reads SYDVKM. Between the trimmed V and J ends, which lost 2 bases and 5 bases, there was a span of 21 bases.

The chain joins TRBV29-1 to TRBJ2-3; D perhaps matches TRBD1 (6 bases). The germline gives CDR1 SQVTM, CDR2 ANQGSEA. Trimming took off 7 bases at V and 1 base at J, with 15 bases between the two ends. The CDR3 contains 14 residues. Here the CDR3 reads CSGGRRLRTDTQYF. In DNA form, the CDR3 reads TGCAGCGGGGGGCGCCGATTACGCACAGATACGCAGTATTTT.

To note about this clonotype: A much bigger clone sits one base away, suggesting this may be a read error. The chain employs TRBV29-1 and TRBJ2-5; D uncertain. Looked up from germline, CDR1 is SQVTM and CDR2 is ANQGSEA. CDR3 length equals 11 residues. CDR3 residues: CSVDDLETQCF. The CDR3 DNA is TGCAGCGTTGACGACCTGGAGACCCAGTGCTTC. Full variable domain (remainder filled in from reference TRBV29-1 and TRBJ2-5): SAVISQKPSRDICQRGTSLTIQCQVDSQVTMMFWYRQQPGQSLTLIATANQGSEATYESGFVIDKFPISRPNLTFSTLTVSNMSPEDSSIYLCSVDDLETQCFGPGTRLLVL.

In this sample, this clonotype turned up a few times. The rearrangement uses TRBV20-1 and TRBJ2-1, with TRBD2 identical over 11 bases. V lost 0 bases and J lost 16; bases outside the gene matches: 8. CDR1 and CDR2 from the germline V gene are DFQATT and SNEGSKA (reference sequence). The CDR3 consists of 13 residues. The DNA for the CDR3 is TGCAGTGCTAGAGACCCGACTAGCGGGAAGTCATTCTTC. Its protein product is CSARDPTSGKSFF.

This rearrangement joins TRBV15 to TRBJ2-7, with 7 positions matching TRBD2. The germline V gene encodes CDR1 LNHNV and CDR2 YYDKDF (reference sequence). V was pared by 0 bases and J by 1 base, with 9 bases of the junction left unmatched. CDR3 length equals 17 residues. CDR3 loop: CATSREGEAGASYEQYF. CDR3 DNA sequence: TGTGCCACCAGCAGAGAAGGGGAGGCGGGAGCGTCCTACGAGCAGTACTTC.

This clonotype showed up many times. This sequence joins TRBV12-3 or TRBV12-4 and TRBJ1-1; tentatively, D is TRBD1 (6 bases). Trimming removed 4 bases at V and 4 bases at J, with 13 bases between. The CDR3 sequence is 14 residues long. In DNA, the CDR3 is TGTGCCAGCAGTTCCAGGGGAAGGACCACTGAAGCTTTCTTT. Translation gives CASSSRGRTTEAFF.

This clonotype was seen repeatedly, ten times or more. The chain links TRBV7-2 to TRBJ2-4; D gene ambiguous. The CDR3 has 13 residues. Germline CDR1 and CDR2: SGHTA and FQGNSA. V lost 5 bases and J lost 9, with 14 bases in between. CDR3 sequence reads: CASSQQPGSIQYF. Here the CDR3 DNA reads TGTGCCAGCAGCCAACAGCCCGGCAGCATTCAGTACTTC.

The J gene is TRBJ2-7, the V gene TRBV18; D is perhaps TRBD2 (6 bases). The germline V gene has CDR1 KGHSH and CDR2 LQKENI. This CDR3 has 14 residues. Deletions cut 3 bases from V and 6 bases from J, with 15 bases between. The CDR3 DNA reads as TGTGCCAGCTCACCCGGAGGGGAGACGGGCGAGCAGTACTTC. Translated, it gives CASSPGGETGEQYF.

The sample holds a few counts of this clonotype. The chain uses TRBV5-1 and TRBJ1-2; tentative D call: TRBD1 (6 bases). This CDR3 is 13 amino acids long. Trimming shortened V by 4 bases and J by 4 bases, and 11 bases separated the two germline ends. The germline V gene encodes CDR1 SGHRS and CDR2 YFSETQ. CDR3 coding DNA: TGCGCCAGCAGCACAACAGGGACCTATGGCTACACCTTC. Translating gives CASSTTGTYGYTF.

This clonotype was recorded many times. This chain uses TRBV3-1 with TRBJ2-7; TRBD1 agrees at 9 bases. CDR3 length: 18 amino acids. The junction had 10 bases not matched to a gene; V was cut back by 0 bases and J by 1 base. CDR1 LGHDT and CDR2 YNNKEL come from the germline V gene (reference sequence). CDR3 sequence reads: CASSQDQITGGRSYEQYF. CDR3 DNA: TGTGCCAGCAGCCAAGACCAAATCACAGGGGGCCGTTCCTACGAGCAGTACTTC.

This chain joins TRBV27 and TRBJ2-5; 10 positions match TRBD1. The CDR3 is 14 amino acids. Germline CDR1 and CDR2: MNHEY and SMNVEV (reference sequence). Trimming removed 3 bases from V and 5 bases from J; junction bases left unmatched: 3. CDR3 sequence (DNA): TGTGCCAGCAGTTTGACAGGGGGCTTGGAGACCCAGTACTTC. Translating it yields CASSLTGGLETQYF.

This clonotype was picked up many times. The CDR3 DNA follows: TGCAGTGCTAGGCGGGACCACGGGGGTGAAAAACTGTTTTTT. Protein sequence: CSARRDHGGEKLFF. The chain combines TRBV20-1 with TRBJ1-4; tentative D call: TRBD1 (5 bases). The CDR3 is made up of 14 amino acids. The V end lost 3 bases, the J end lost 7 bases, and 15 bases lay between the germline ends. CDR1 and CDR2 (germline): DFQATT, SNEGSKA (reference sequence).

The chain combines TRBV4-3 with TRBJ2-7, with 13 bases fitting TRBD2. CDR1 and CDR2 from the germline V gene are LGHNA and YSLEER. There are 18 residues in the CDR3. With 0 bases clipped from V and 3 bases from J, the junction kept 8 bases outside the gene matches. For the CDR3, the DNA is TGCGCCAGCAGCCAAGATTGGCGGACTAGCGGGAGTAGCTACGAGCAGTACTTC. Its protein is CASSQDWRTSGSSYEQYF.

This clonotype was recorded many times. The CDR3 protein is CASNMGTGGQETQYF. CDR3 sequence (DNA): TGTGCCAGCAACATGGGGACAGGGGGACAAGAGACCCAGTACTTC. The rearrangement uses TRBV7-2 and TRBJ2-5; 11 positions agree with TRBD1. V gave up 7 bases and J gave up 2 bases; unmatched junction bases: 6. The germline CDR1 and CDR2 sequences are SGHTA and FQGNSA. This CDR3 has 15 amino acids.